One sample yielded the 18 T cell receptor beta chains listed below, sequenced in a study of blood T cell repertoires in COVID-19. Clones were read by immunoSEQ multiplex PCR, and TCRdb kept only the in-frame ones, dropping some. The table shows roughly 120,000 clones, with more than 70% occurring only once. The sequencing sample was made of peripheral blood. Receptors were obtained from a man aged 55 to 69 with acute or convalescent COVID-19.

This chain links TRBV11-2 with TRBJ2-2; D is perhaps TRBD2 (5 bases). This CDR3 is built from 14 residues. Germline CDR1 is SGHAT and CDR2 is FQNNGV. The V end was cut by 2 bases, the J end by 4 bases, with 8 bases between. The CDR3 nucleotides are TGTGCCAGCAGCTTATCGGACTCCACCGGGGAGCTGTTTTTT. This sequence encodes CASSLSDSTGELFF.

J is TRBJ2-1 and V is TRBV5-5; TRBD1 matches at 8 bases. The CDR3 runs 15 residues. Germline loops: CDR1 SGHKS, CDR2 YYEKEE (reference sequence). V shed 0 bases and J 9 bases; nucleotides not matched to a gene: 8. The CDR3 nucleotides are TGTGCCAGCAGCTTGGGGACAGGGTATTTTAGTGAGCAGTTCTTC. Protein product: CASSLGTGYFSEQFF.

The genes are TRBV12-3 or TRBV12-4 and TRBJ1-1, with D possibly being TRBD1 (5 bases). The CDR3 consists of 12 residues. Trimming removed 1 base from V and 7 bases from J, with 7 bases in between. The CDR3: CASSLGQLEAFF. The CDR3 bases are TGTGCCAGCAGTTTAGGACAGCTTGAAGCTTTCTTT.

The V gene is TRBV27, the J gene TRBJ1-2; unclear D gene. V gave up 7 bases and J gave up 2 bases, with 17 bases separating them. CDR3 length equals 15 residues. Germline lookup yields CDR1 MNHEY and CDR2 SMNVEV (reference sequence). CDR3 DNA: TGTGCCAGCACCCTGAGGGCGTTCGACAACTATGGCTACACCTTC. It yields the protein CASTLRAFDNYGYTF.

V gene TRBV4-3 combines with J gene TRBJ2-3; 13 bases are shared with TRBD2. This CDR3 has 17 residues. The germline gives CDR1 LGHNA, CDR2 YSLEER. V shed 3 bases and J 5 bases; nucleotides not matched to a gene: 8. The CDR3, as DNA: TGCGCCAGCAGCCACCTCGGGACTAGCGGGATAAAAGATACGCAGTATTTT. Translated: CASSHLGTSGIKDTQYF.

CDR3: CASSPSWETGELFF. The CDR3 DNA is TGTGCCAGCTCACCGTCCTGGGAGACCGGGGAGCTGTTTTTT. This chain uses TRBV18 with TRBJ2-2; a possible D gene is TRBD2 (5 bases). This CDR3 is 14 amino acids long. Germline V gene data show CDR1 as KGHSH and CDR2 as LQKENI. The germline V and J ends were trimmed by 3 bases and 5 bases, with 10 bases remaining between them.

V gene TRBV18 combines with J gene TRBJ2-3; D might be TRBD1 (6 bases). Trimming took 4 bases from V and 3 from J, leaving 35 bases between them. The CDR3 is 22 amino acids. Germline V gene data show CDR1 as KGHSH and CDR2 as LQKENI. CDR3 bases: TGTGCCAGCTCACTTTTACAGGGTTTCTCGAGAGATATAAATTGGGGGACAGATACGCAGTATTTT. Its protein is CASSLLQGFSRDINWGTDTQYF.

The DNA for the CDR3 is TGTGCCAGCAGCCAAAGGCGGGGGGCGGCCGAGCAGTACTTC. Amino acid sequence: CASSQRRGAAEQYF. V and J are TRBV3-1 (or the pseudogene TRBV3-2) and TRBJ2-7; TRBD2 matches 8 bases. The CDR3 loop spans 14 amino acids. V lost 2 bases and J lost 6; bases outside the gene matches: 6. The germline CDR1 and CDR2 sequences are LGHDT and YNNKEL (reference sequence).

This clone was picked up a small number of times. V gene TRBV18 combines with J gene TRBJ2-7; 9 bases align to TRBD1. This CDR3 is built from 13 residues. Germline V CDR1 and CDR2: KGHSH, LQKENI. J gave up 6 bases and V 6 bases, and 6 bases lay outside the gene matches. The CDR3 sequence is CASSHGQGSEQYF. As DNA, the CDR3 is TGTGCCAGCTCTCACGGACAGGGGAGCGAGCAGTACTTC.

V is TRBV2 and J is TRBJ2-5, with 9 bases identical to TRBD1. Germline loops: CDR1 SNHLY, CDR2 FYNNEI. The CDR3 has 15 residues. V trimming: 7 bases; J trimming: 2 bases; junction bases outside the gene matches: 8. The chain's CDR3 is CASIMGQGVQETQYF. The CDR3 DNA is TGTGCCAGCATTATGGGACAGGGTGTACAAGAGACCCAGTACTTC.

The J gene is TRBJ2-2, the V gene TRBV12-3 or TRBV12-4, with D maybe TRBD2 (6 bases). V was cut by 6 bases and J by 5 bases, with 10 bases left in between. This CDR3 spans 13 amino acids. CDR3 loop: CASSPRGTGELFF. In nucleotides, the CDR3 is TGTGCCAGCAGCCCTCGGGGGACCGGGGAGCTGTTTTTT.

In its sample, this clone was seen many times. This chain links TRBV21-1 with TRBJ2-2; TRBD1 is taken as the D call from the table, unchecked against the DNA. TRBV21-1 is described as a pseudogene. This CDR3 has 15 amino acids. The CDR3 loop reads CASRHKQVEPGELFF. The CDR3 DNA follows: TGTGCCAGCAGGCACAAACAGGTGGAGCCCGGGGAGCTGTTTTTT.

This clone was seen a few times. The CDR3 DNA reads as TGTGCCAGCAGCCAAGATCCGAGCTCCTACAATGAGCAGTTCTTC. As protein: CASSQDPSSYNEQFF. This sequence joins TRBV3-1 (or the pseudogene TRBV3-2) and TRBJ2-1; D not certain. V lost 0 bases, J lost 0 bases, and 6 bases lay in between. This CDR3 contains 15 residues. Looked up from germline, CDR1 is LGHDT and CDR2 is YNNKEL (reference sequence).

J is TRBJ2-7 and V is TRBV6-5; TRBD1 aligns across 10 bases. V lost 6 bases to trimming and J lost 7 bases; unmatched junction nucleotides: 9. The CDR3 length is 14 residues. CDR1 and CDR2 (germline): MNHEY, SVGAGI. CDR3 sequence reads: CASSPDRGPGEQYF. CDR3 sequence (DNA): TGTGCCAGCAGCCCCGACAGGGGGCCGGGAGAGCAGTACTTC.

There are a few counts of this clone. Other DNA sequences of this sample code for an identical CDR3. V usage is TRBV5-1 and J usage is TRBJ2-1; TRBD1 might be the D (5 bases). From germline, CDR1 is SGHRS and CDR2 YFSETQ. The CDR3 is 14 residues long. V was clipped by 0 bases and J by 6 bases, with 10 bases between them. CDR3 region: CASSLGQGFNEQFF. CDR3 coding DNA: TGCGCCAGCAGCTTGGGGCAGGGATTCAATGAGCAGTTCTTC.

The chain's CDR3 is CASSIASHRRVNHQPQHF. In nucleotides, the CDR3 is TGTGCCAGTAGTATAGCCAGTCACCGGAGGGTCAATCATCAGCCCCAGCATTTT. The chain has TRBV19 and TRBJ1-5, with no clear D. CDR1 is LNHDA and CDR2 is SQIVND in the germline V gene (reference sequence). Trimming left V 1 base short and J 5 bases short, with 21 bases between. There are 18 residues in the CDR3. Complete variable domain (other parts from reference TRBV19 and TRBJ1-5): DGGITQSPKYLFRKEGQNVTLSCEQNLNHDAMYWYRQDPGQGLRLIYYSQIVNDFQKGDIAEGYSVSREKKESFPLTVTSAQKNPTAFYLCASSIASHRRVNHQPQHFGDGTRLSIL.

This clone has only one observation. This CDR3 is CASSKGTSENTGELFF. The CDR3 bases are TGTGCCAGCAGCAAGGGGACTAGCGAGAACACCGGGGAGCTGTTTTTT. The V and J genes are TRBV7-6 and TRBJ2-2, with TRBD2 matching over 10 bases. CDR1 and CDR2 (germline): SGHVS, FNYEAQ. The CDR3 length is 16 residues. J lost 1 base, V lost 5 bases, and 4 bases had no gene match.

The V call is TRBV5-5, the J call TRBJ2-4; D is possibly TRBD2 (5 bases). The CDR3 totals 18 residues. Trimming cost V 3 bases and J 0 bases, with 19 bases left between them. In germline, CDR1 is SGHKS, CDR2 YYEKEE (reference sequence). The CDR3 loop is CASSSYPGTQLAKNIQYF. The CDR3 bases are TGTGCCAGCAGCTCGTATCCGGGAACTCAACTAGCCAAAAACATTCAGTACTTC.